This T cell receptor beta chain was retrieved from a study of PD-1 blockade in classical Hodgkin lymphoma. Time point indicated: newly diagnosed, previously untreated cHL patient sample. Magnetic negative selection purified CD4+ T cells from thawed PBMCs. The CDR3 loop spans 17 amino acids. In germline, CDR1 is LNHDA, CDR2 SQIVND (reference sequence). Between the trimmed V and J ends, which lost 6 bases and 0 bases, there was a span of 19 bases. Profiling relied on immunoSEQ multiplex PCR, and the TCRdb table lists in-frame clones only, not all of them. In the table there are more than 30,000 clones, 88% of which are singletons.

The rearrangement uses TRBV19 and TRBJ2-3, with a tentative D call TRBD2 (5 bases). The sequence was collected from a human donor with classical Hodgkin lymphoma. Sequenced sample: CD4+ T cells from blood. Written as DNA, the CDR3 is TGTGCCAGTAGCGCAGACCTAGCACCCGCTAGCACAGATACGCAGTATTTT. As protein: CASSADLAPASTDTQYF.